These 20 T cell receptor beta chains originate from one sample sequenced in a study of blood T cell repertoires in COVID-19. Clones were read by immunoSEQ multiplex PCR, and TCRdb kept only the in-frame ones, dropping some. Seen here are 290,000 or so clones, around 90% observed once, and the top ten hold 3.5% to 4.5%. Sequenced input: PBMCs or T cells enriched from blood (not recorded which). Receptors were obtained from a woman aged 18-35 years with acute COVID-19.

This chain connects TRBV28 to TRBJ2-5, with 9 bases lining up with TRBD2. The germline V gene has CDR1 MDHEN and CDR2 SYDVKM. The J segment lost 3 bases and the V segment lost 8 bases, leaving 7 bases of the junction unmatched. There are 14 residues in the CDR3. The CDR3 here is CASRAGGPKETQYF. In DNA form, the CDR3 reads TGTGCCAGCCGAGCGGGAGGACCAAAAGAGACCCAGTACTTC. Full variable domain (rest looked up from reference TRBV28 and TRBJ2-5): DVKVTQSSRYLVKRTGEKVFLECVQDMDHENMFWYRQDPGLGLRLIYFSYDVKMKEKGDIPEGYSVSREKKERFSLILESASTNQTSMYLCASRAGGPKETQYFGPGTRLLVL.

The rearrangement joins TRBV27 to TRBJ2-1; D call uncertain. Trimming stripped 3 bases from V and 2 bases from J, with 8 bases between. The CDR3 loop spans 14 amino acids. CDR1 is MNHEY and CDR2 is SMNVEV in the germline V gene (reference sequence). CDR3 protein: CASSLTSPYNEQFF. As DNA, the CDR3 is TGTGCCAGCAGTTTGACATCTCCCTACAATGAGCAGTTCTTC.

The J gene is TRBJ1-2, the V gene TRBV6-1; TRBD1 is a possible D gene (5 bases). The germline V and J ends were trimmed by 1 base and 4 bases, with 10 bases remaining between them. The length of the CDR3 is 14 residues. Germline-derived CDR1 and CDR2 are MNHNS and SASEGT. CDR3 loop: CASSEVGGTYGYTF. CDR3 DNA: TGTGCCAGCAGTGAAGTGGGGGGAACCTATGGCTACACCTTC.

J is TRBJ1-1 and V is TRBV2; tentative D call: TRBD1 (5 bases). Germline CDR1 and CDR2: SNHLY and FYNNEI. The CDR3 sequence is 12 residues long. Trimming stripped 3 bases from V and 4 bases from J, with 6 bases between. The CDR3 DNA reads as TGTGCCAGCAGTGACGGGGGCACTGAAGCTTTCTTT. It translates to CASSDGGTEAFF. Full variable domain (rest looked up from reference TRBV2 and TRBJ1-1): EPEVTQTPSHQVTQMGQEVILRCVPISNHLYFYWYRQILGQKVEFLVSFYNNEISEKSEIFDDQFSVERPDGSNFTLKIRSTKLEDSAMYFCASSDGGTEAFFGQGTRLTVV.

The chain joins TRBV2 to TRBJ1-2, with TRBD1 as a possible D gene (6 bases). There are 13 residues in the CDR3. Trimming stripped 8 bases from V and 4 bases from J, with 14 bases between. CDR1 SNHLY and CDR2 FYNNEI come from the germline V gene. CDR3 residues: CASFRQEFYGYTF. The CDR3 DNA sequence: TGTGCCAGCTTTCGACAGGAATTCTATGGCTACACCTTC.

Only a few counts were recorded for this clone. The CDR3 coding sequence is TGTGCCAGCAGTAGCAACTATGGCTACACCTTC. It translates to CASSSNYGYTF. J is TRBJ1-2 and V is TRBV28; D unresolved. The germline V gene has CDR1 MDHEN and CDR2 SYDVKM. The CDR3 is made up of 11 amino acids. With 5 bases removed from V and 2 bases from J, the gap between germline ends came to 3 bases.

V is TRBV28 and J is TRBJ2-3; a weak D match, TRBD1 (6 bases). The germline CDR1 and CDR2 sequences are MDHEN and SYDVKM. The CDR3 sequence is 14 residues long. The germline V and J ends were trimmed by 2 bases and 3 bases, with 9 bases remaining between them. The CDR3: CASSLDTGTDTQYF. The CDR3, as DNA: TGTGCCAGCAGTTTAGACACAGGGACAGATACGCAGTATTTT.

The chain links TRBV19 to TRBJ1-2, with D unresolved. V was clipped by 5 bases and J by 2 bases, with 3 bases between them. The CDR3 has 11 amino acids. Germline CDR1 reads LNHDA; CDR2 reads SQIVND (reference sequence). CDR3 nucleotides: TGTGCCAGTAGTGAGAACTATGGCTACACCTTC. It translates to CASSENYGYTF.

The J gene is TRBJ1-2, the V gene TRBV6-5; 8 bases match TRBD1. The J segment lost 5 bases and the V segment lost 4 bases, leaving 6 bases of the junction unmatched. The CDR3 extends over 14 amino acids. CDR1 MNHEY and CDR2 SVGAGI come from the germline V gene. CDR3: CASSSRQGTYGYTF. The CDR3 DNA reads TGTGCCAGCAGTTCCCGACAGGGGACTTATGGCTACACCTTC.

This chain joins TRBV20-1 and TRBJ1-1; no definite D call. Per germline, CDR1 DFQATT and CDR2 SNEGSKA (reference sequence). Trimming cost V 3 bases and J 5 bases, with 13 bases left between them. CDR3 length: 13 residues. The CDR3 sequence: CSASPGRRTEAFF. For the CDR3, the DNA is TGCAGTGCTAGTCCTGGGAGGAGGACTGAAGCTTTCTTT.

The rearrangement uses TRBV29-1 and TRBJ1-1; D ambiguous. Trimming removed 4 bases at V and 0 bases at J, with 9 bases between. CDR1 is SQVTM, CDR2 ANQGSEA, per germline. The CDR3 runs to 13 residues. The chain's CDR3 is CSVGRPLNTEAFF. In DNA, the CDR3 is TGCAGCGTTGGGCGGCCCCTGAACACTGAAGCTTTCTTT.

V gene TRBV28 combines with J gene TRBJ1-5; D gene uncertain. The CDR3 covers 12 residues. Germline V gene lookup returns CDR1 MDHEN and CDR2 SYDVKM. Trimming left V 10 bases short and J 4 bases short, with 11 bases between. CDR3 in amino acids: CATSRWNQPQHF. In DNA, the CDR3 is TGTGCCACCTCGAGATGGAATCAGCCCCAGCATTTT.

This rearrangement joins TRBV6-1 to TRBJ1-1; D is unclear. Trimming cost V 5 bases and J 0 bases, with 10 bases left between them. Germline assignment: CDR1 MNHNS and CDR2 SASEGT. This CDR3 contains 14 residues. CDR3 in amino acids: CASSPGVLNTEAFF. The CDR3 nucleotides read TGTGCCAGCAGTCCCGGGGTTTTGAACACTGAAGCTTTCTTT.

The chain carries TRBV19 and TRBJ1-2; D not certain. Trimming pared 3 bases from V and 4 bases from J, leaving 12 bases between. The CDR3 runs 14 residues. CDR1 and CDR2 from the germline V gene are LNHDA and SQIVND (reference sequence). CDR3 in amino acids: CASSIAPDFYGYTF. The CDR3 DNA reads TGTGCCAGTAGTATCGCCCCGGACTTCTATGGCTACACCTTC.

V is TRBV6-5 and J is TRBJ1-3; 9 bases line up with TRBD1. The ends lost 11 bases at V and 8 bases at J; junction bases unmatched: 10. The CDR3 contains 13 residues. CDR1 and CDR2 from the germline V gene are MNHEY and SVGAGI. The CDR3 loop is CALLGQGKHTIYF. The CDR3 region has the DNA TGTGCCTTATTGGGACAGGGCAAACACACCATATATTTT.

This chain uses TRBV9 with TRBJ2-1; TRBD2 might be the D (6 bases). Trimming stripped 3 bases from V and 0 bases from J, with 10 bases between. CDR3 length: 15 residues. Per germline, CDR1 SGDLS and CDR2 YYNGEE. CDR3 DNA: TGTGCCAGCAGCGGCGCCGGGGGCTCCTACAATGAGCAGTTCTTC. As protein: CASSGAGGSYNEQFF.

As DNA, the CDR3 is TGTGCCAGCGCCCCGCCGCGGGAGGGCCGTGACGGGGAGCTGTTTTTT. This translates into CASAPPREGRDGELFF. The chain joins TRBV28 to TRBJ2-2; 9 nucleotides agree with TRBD2. The CDR3 covers 16 residues. Germline lookup yields CDR1 MDHEN and CDR2 SYDVKM. The J segment lost 7 bases and the V segment lost 8 bases, leaving 14 bases of the junction unmatched.

The chain recombines TRBV28 with TRBJ1-2; D might be TRBD1 (5 bases). Looked up from germline, CDR1 is MDHEN and CDR2 is SYDVKM. V lost 0 bases to trimming and J lost 7 bases, with 9 bases between them. There are 13 residues in the CDR3. The CDR3 reads CASSLWLRGGYTF. The CDR3 coding sequence is TGTGCCAGCAGTTTATGGCTAAGGGGTGGCTACACCTTC.

V gene TRBV24-1 combines with J gene TRBJ2-3; TRBD1 is a possible D gene (5 bases). CDR1 and CDR2 (germline): KGHDR, SFDVKD. Deletions cut 2 bases from V and 1 base from J, with 15 bases between. The CDR3 runs to 17 residues. The CDR3 reads CATSDSQAQWGTDTQYF. Written as DNA, the CDR3 is TGTGCCACCAGTGATTCACAGGCCCAATGGGGCACAGATACGCAGTATTTT.

In its sample, this clone was seen once. This chain joins TRBV3-1 (or the pseudogene TRBV3-2) and TRBJ2-5, with TRBD2 matching over 7 bases. The CDR3 spans 15 residues. Germline CDR1 is LGHDT and CDR2 is YNNKEL (reference sequence). V trimming: 0 bases; J trimming: 2 bases; junction bases outside the gene matches: 3. The CDR3 sequence is CASSQDLAAQETQYF. CDR3 nucleotides: TGTGCCAGCAGCCAAGACCTAGCGGCGCAAGAGACCCAGTACTTC.